This TCR beta chain is from a study of T-cell memory formation after mild COVID-19. General observations from the study: Most CD4+ clones that shrank were in CM and EM, while CD8+ ones turned up in EMRA.

The table lists this clonotype with a few counts. Its antigen is unknown. Amplification by 5'RACE using constant-segment primers produced TCR alpha and TCR beta cDNA libraries that carried sample barcodes and UMIs. From the 5' RACE reads, TCRdb called clonotypes with MiXCR, one entry per CDR3 protein. The sample has around 200,000 distinct CDR3 sequences; under 12% are singletons. Trimming left V 5 bases short and J 7 bases short, with 20 bases between. Looked up from germline, CDR1 is SGHTA and CDR2 is FQGNSA. CDR3 length equals 15 residues. This chain joins TRBV7-2 and TRBJ1-2; a possible D gene is TRBD1 (6 bases). The receptor comes from a man younger than 30 who had mild COVID-19 (a few samples of this study predate the infection). Cell type and time point are not known. Material: PBMCs or a T cell subset sorted from them (not recorded which). CDR3 sequence reads: CASSLPGTGLRGYTF. In DNA, the CDR3 is TGTGCCAGCAGCCTACCCGGTACAGGGTTACGTGGCTACACCTTC.